This T cell receptor (beta chain) is drawn from a study of monozygotic twins with inflammatory bowel disease. Study-level points and caveats: Neither one strong signal nor one clonotype associated with IBD was supported.

In the case of this clonotype: Antigen: not known.

TCRdb reprocessed the 5' RACE reads, with one entry per CDR3 protein and no DNA. This sample's clone table lists 140,000 to 150,000 distinct CDR3 sequences. For every donor, one blood sample of 2.5 ml was drawn. Germline values: CDR1 SGHVS, CDR2 FQNEAQ. This CDR3 contains 18 residues. This sequence was found in a human donor with ulcerative colitis or Crohn's disease, or a healthy co-twin of an affected twin (not recorded which). The chain is built from TRBV7-8 and TRBJ2-7; checking the TCRdb D call of TRBD2 is not possible without DNA. Sequencing was performed on blood. The CDR3 reads CASSSGLAGGHGPYEQYF.